Listed below are T cell receptor beta chains from one sample, sequenced in a study of spatial heterogeneity in lung cancer. TCRdb fed the 5' RACE reads into MiXCR, producing one record per CDR3 protein. Here the sample spans roughly 10,000 distinct CDR3 sequences, around 7.3% being singletons. Sequencing used lung tumor tissue, obtained at surgery. These receptors were collected from a male donor with early-stage non-small cell lung cancer. The CDR3 runs from the conserved cysteine through the conserved F or W. The D gene is left open where the match is weak. Expanded clones get a size class; other rows say once, few or many, or leave the size out.

-	many	TRBV4-1	TRBJ2-1	TGCGCCAGCAGCCAAGAACGGTTGAATGAGCAGTTCTTC	CASSQERLNEQFF
TRBD1	many	TRBV28	TRBJ2-1	TGTGCCAGCACCAGGACAGGAGCCACCTACAATGAGCAGTTCTTC	CASTRTGATYNEQFF
TRBD1	many	TRBV9	TRBJ2-4	TGTGCCAGCAGCGCAACAGGGGGGACCAAAAACATTCAGTACTTC	CASSATGGTKNIQYF
-	many	TRBV28	TRBJ2-1	TGTGCCAGCAGTAGGGCCGGGACTGGGTACAATGAGCAGTTCTTC	CASSRAGTGYNEQFF
TRBD2	many	TRBV2	TRBJ2-7	TGTGCCAGCAGTGAAAGCGGGAGTTCCTACGAGCAGTACTTC	CASSESGSSYEQYF
-	medium-sized	TRBV29-1	TRBJ2-2	TGCAGCGTTGCGCAGACCGACACCGGGGAGCTGTTTTTT	CSVAQTDTGELFF
-	medium-sized	TRBV4-2	TRBJ1-5	TGTGCCAGCAGCCAAGACGGGCAGGTTCAGGGCAATCAGCCCCAGCATTTT	CASSQDGQVQGNQPQHF
-	many	TRBV3-1	TRBJ2-2	TGTGCCAGCAGCCACCTGAACACCGGGGAGCTGTTTTTT	CASSHLNTGELFF
-	-	TRBV12-2	TRBJ2-5	TGTGCAAGTCGCTTAGACGCCATCCGAAAGGAGGCCCAGTACTTC	CASRLDAIRKEAQYF
TRBD2	many	TRBV28	TRBJ2-3	TGTGCCAGCTATGGTGCGGGAGGGTACACAGATACGCAGTATTTT	CASYGAGGYTDTQYF
TRBD1	many	TRBV6-1	TRBJ2-3	TGTGCCAGCAGCACACCGGGACAGAGGACAGATACGCAGTATTTT	CASSTPGQRTDTQYF
TRBD2	many	TRBV29-1	TRBJ2-3	TGCAGCGGACGGCGGGAGGGCGGCACAGATACGCAGTATTTT	CSGRREGGTDTQYF
TRBD1	many	TRBV4-3	TRBJ1-2	TGCGCCAGCAGCCAAGAGTACCTCGACGGACAGGGCTATGGCTACACCTTC	CASSQEYLDGQGYGYTF
TRBD1	-	TRBV27	TRBJ2-2	TGTGCCAGCAGAAAGACGACAGGGGGCGGTTTAAACACCGGGGAGCTGTTTTTT	CASRKTTGGGLNTGELFF
-	many	TRBV30	TRBJ2-1	TGTGCCTGGAGTGTAAGCGGGAATGAGCAGTTCTTC	CAWSVSGNEQFF
TRBD2	many	TRBV20-1	TRBJ2-5	TGCAGTGCTTGGACTAGTAAGGAGACCCAGTACTTC	CSAWTSKETQYF
TRBD1	many	TRBV11-1	TRBJ2-2	TGTGCCAGCAGCACAGGGGTCTCGAACACCGGGGAGCTGTTTTTT	CASSTGVSNTGELFF
-	many	TRBV19	TRBJ2-7	TGTGCCAGTAGTATCGGTGGAGGGGGCGTATACGAGCAGTACTTC	CASSIGGGGVYEQYF
-	medium-sized	TRBV4-2	TRBJ1-3	TGTGCCAGCAGCCAAGATCTTGGAAGTGACGCTGGAAACACCATATATTTT	CASSQDLGSDAGNTIYF
TRBD1	medium-sized	TRBV5-1	TRBJ2-1	TGCGCCAGCAGCTTTGGGACAGGGCGCGATGAGCAGTTCTTC	CASSFGTGRDEQFF
TRBD2	many	TRBV2	TRBJ2-3	TGTGCCAGCAGTGAAGCGTCAGCGGGGGATACGCAGTATTTT	CASSEASAGDTQYF
-	many	TRBV6-6	TRBJ2-5	TGTGCCAGCAGCAGGTCGTTGGGGCAAGAGACCCAGTACTTC	CASSRSLGQETQYF
TRBD2	-	TRBV27	TRBJ2-5	TGTGCCAGCAGTTTATATAGCGGGAGGGCACAAGAGACCCAGTACTTC	CASSLYSGRAQETQYF
TRBD2	many	TRBV7-2	TRBJ2-3	TGTGCCAGCAGCTTAGCACTAGCGGGAGGGAAGCCAGATACGCAGTATTTT	CASSLALAGGKPDTQYF
-	-	TRBV20-1	TRBJ1-6	TGCAGTGCTAGGAACTACACACCCGGGACACCAAGGAGCTCCTATAATTCACCCCTCCACTTT	CSARNYTPGTPRSSYNSPLHF
TRBD1	few	TRBV9	TRBJ2-5	TGTGCCAGCAGCAGGACAGGGGAAGAGACCCAGTACTTC	CASSRTGEETQYF
-	many	TRBV20-1	TRBJ2-5	TGCAGTGCTAGTATAGATACGCAGACCCAGTACTTC	CSASIDTQTQYF
-	many	TRBV4-2	TRBJ1-2	TGTGCCAGCAGCCAAGATCTTGCTGGGAGAGGCTACACCTTC	CASSQDLAGRGYTF
-	few	TRBV4-3	TRBJ1-1	TGCGCCAGCAGCCAATCGAGGACAGACCTAGCTTTCTTT	CASSQSRTDLAFF
-	many	TRBV5-4	TRBJ2-3	TGTGCCAGCAGCTTACGTGGGAGCACAGATACGCAGTATTTT	CASSLRGSTDTQYF
-	-	TRBV5-1	TRBJ2-5	TGCGCCAGCACCTTAATACCGGGACGCCAAGAGACCCAGTACTTC	CASTLIPGRQETQYF
TRBD1	few	TRBV10-3	TRBJ2-7	TGTGCCATCAGAGAGGCTCGGACAGGGGAAAATTACGAGCAGTACTTC	CAIREARTGENYEQYF
-	many	TRBV29-1	TRBJ2-7	TGCAGCGTTGAAGGGGTCTCCTACGAGCAGTACTTC	CSVEGVSYEQYF
-	many	TRBV15	TRBJ1-2	TGTGCCACCAGCAGAGATCAGAGGGGAGGCTATGGCTACACCTTC	CATSRDQRGGYGYTF
TRBD2	-	TRBV4-2	TRBJ2-1	TGTGTCAGCAGCCAAGATATAAGCGGGGGTTCCTACAATGAGCAGTTCTTC	CVSSQDISGGSYNEQFF
-	many	TRBV10-2	TRBJ2-1	TGCGCCAGCAGAGCCGGGACTCTCGGGGCCAATGAGCAGTTCTTC	CASRAGTLGANEQFF
TRBD2	medium-sized	TRBV28	TRBJ2-1	TGTGCCAGCAGGAGCGGGAGCGAATCCTACAATGAGCAGTTCTTC	CASRSGSESYNEQFF
-	-	TRBV20-1	TRBJ1-2	TGCAGTGCTAGTATAGGAGACTATGGCTACACCTTC	CSASIGDYGYTF
TRBD1	many	TRBV29-1	TRBJ2-5	TGCAGCGTCGACAGGGACGAGACCCAGTACTTC	CSVDRDETQYF
TRBD2	many	TRBV7-2	TRBJ2-7	TGTGCCAGCAGCTTAGATGGCGGGAGGGGGGACGAGCAGTACTTC	CASSLDGGRGDEQYF
-	medium-sized	TRBV12-3/TRBV12-4	TRBJ2-5	TGTGCCAGCAGTCGCACCGGGACTTTCCAAGAGACCCAGTACTTC	CASSRTGTFQETQYF
-	many	TRBV25-1	TRBJ1-1	TGTGCCAGCAGTGTGCCGGGGGGCGCCACTGAAGCTTTCTTT	CASSVPGGATEAFF